Each of the 20 T cell receptor beta chains below was sequenced from the same sample in a study of brain metastases from non-small cell lung cancer (dated by TCRdb to the late 2010s). The library was produced with the immunoSEQ multiplex PCR assay. TCRdb limited this immuneACCESS table to in-frame rearrangements with V and J called. A share of clones is missing; checked studies link under half to unresolved V genes, and the rest is unexplained. This sample lists fewer than 4,500 clones; around 90% were detected once. 2.5% to 3.5% of the sample is taken by the ten largest. What was sequenced was primary lung tumor tissue. According to the study, the label for this sample's cell subset or site signals: primary lung tumor paired with brain metastasis. The source is a donor at least 40 years old with non-small cell lung cancer.

This clone was detected only once. The chain carries TRBV28 and TRBJ2-7; no reliable D call. Looked up from germline, CDR1 is MDHEN and CDR2 is SYDVKM. V dropped 6 bases and J dropped 0 bases, with 9 bases sitting between them. The CDR3 extends over 13 amino acids. CDR3 DNA: TGTGCCAGCAGCCGGGCCTCCTCCTACGAGCAGTACTTC. Translation gives CASSRASSYEQYF.

In regard to this clone: Different DNA sequences within this sample yield the same CDR3. J is TRBJ2-2 and V is TRBV19; TRBD2 matches at 9 bases. The V gene's germline CDR1 is LNHDA and CDR2 SQIVND (reference sequence). V trimming: 6 bases; J trimming: 5 bases; junction bases outside the gene matches: 4. This CDR3 has 14 amino acids. The CDR3 nucleotides are TGTGCCAGTAGGCGGGGGGGCGGAACCGGGGAGCTGTTTTTT. Amino acid sequence: CASRRGGGTGELFF.

The CDR3, as DNA: TGTGCCTGGACCCCGGGACTGGCCTACGAGCAGTACTTC. Translated: CAWTPGLAYEQYF. V and J are TRBV30 and TRBJ2-7, with D possibly TRBD2 on 6 matching bases. The CDR3 covers 13 residues. The V end was cut by 4 bases, the J end by 2 bases, with 12 bases between. The germline V gene encodes CDR1 GTSNPN and CDR2 SVGIG (reference sequence).

V and J are TRBV11-3 and TRBJ2-5; D not certain. The CDR3 length is 13 residues. V lost 3 bases and J lost 3, with 8 bases in between. CDR1 and CDR2 from the germline V gene are SGHNT and YENEEA. The chain's CDR3 is CASSFDRKETQYF. Here the CDR3 DNA reads TGTGCCAGCAGCTTTGATAGGAAAGAGACCCAGTACTTC.

This chain connects TRBV9 to TRBJ1-2, with 10 positions matching TRBD1. In germline, CDR1 is SGDLS, CDR2 YYNGEE. The CDR3 length is 17 residues. V shed 0 bases, J shed 5 bases, and the junction held 10 bases outside the gene matches. The CDR3 DNA reads TGTGCCAGCAGCGTAGACCACACCGGGACAGGGGAGTATGGCTACACCTTC. It specifies CASSVDHTGTGEYGYTF.

As to this clone: In the same sample, other DNA sequences code for this CDR3. This chain joins TRBV12-3 or TRBV12-4 and TRBJ1-2; 7 bases agree with TRBD1. V lost 7 bases and J lost 8; bases outside the gene matches: 10. The CDR3 has 13 residues. In DNA form, the CDR3 reads TGTGCCAGCAAACGACAGGGAGCCTGGGGCTACACCTTC. The encoded protein is CASKRQGAWGYTF.

V usage is TRBV10-1 and J usage is TRBJ2-3; D gene ambiguous. From germline, CDR1 is WNHNN and CDR2 SYGVQD (reference sequence). This CDR3 contains 14 residues. V lost 11 bases, J lost 4 bases, and 19 bases lay in between. The CDR3 is CAGFGVGYPDTQYF. CDR3 DNA sequence: TGCGCCGGCTTTGGGGTAGGTTACCCAGATACGCAGTATTTT.

This clone was found a few times. CDR3 in amino acids: CAISEEGPADEQFF. The CDR3 DNA follows: TGTGCCATCAGTGAAGAAGGGCCGGCCGATGAGCAGTTCTTC. The gene calls are TRBV10-3 and TRBJ2-1; D call uncertain. The CDR3 is made up of 14 amino acids. Germline-derived CDR1 and CDR2 are ENHRY and SYGVKD. V dropped 3 bases and J dropped 8 bases, with 14 bases sitting between them.

The V call is TRBV30, the J call TRBJ1-2; the D is unclear. With 2 bases removed from V and 14 bases from J, the gap between germline ends came to 21 bases. This CDR3 spans 13 amino acids. The germline gives CDR1 GTSNPN, CDR2 SVGIG (reference sequence). CDR3 residues: CAWSPPQGRLRTF. The CDR3, as DNA: TGTGCCTGGAGTCCCCCCCAAGGCAGACTCCGAACCTTC.

V and J are TRBV2 and TRBJ2-3; 7 positions match TRBD1. The V and J ends lost 7 bases and 4 bases, in that order; junction bases with no gene match: 8. Per the germline V gene, CDR1 is SNHLY and CDR2 is FYNNEI. CDR3 length equals 14 residues. The CDR3 DNA is TGTGCCAGCACCTTAGGGGGCGGTTCAGATACGCAGTATTTT. Translating it yields CASTLGGGSDTQYF.

This chain joins TRBV5-1 and TRBJ2-7; D remains ambiguous. CDR1 and CDR2 from the germline V gene are SGHRS and YFSETQ. The CDR3 covers 12 residues. With 5 bases removed from V and 4 bases from J, the gap between germline ends came to 10 bases. The CDR3 protein is CASSQDVYEQYF. The CDR3 region has the DNA TGCGCCAGCAGTCAGGACGTATACGAGCAGTACTTC.

The rearrangement uses TRBV7-2 and TRBJ2-5; 8 bases map to TRBD1. With 6 bases clipped from V and 4 bases from J, the junction kept 7 bases outside the gene matches. Per germline, CDR1 SGHTA and CDR2 FQGNSA. The CDR3 is 14 amino acids. CDR3 region: CASSTQGVGETQYF. The CDR3 nucleotides are TGTGCCAGCAGTACACAGGGGGTGGGAGAGACCCAGTACTTC.

The chain carries TRBV6-5 and TRBJ1-3, with D possibly being TRBD1 (6 bases). V shed 7 bases and J shed 0 bases, with 13 bases lying between them. CDR3 size: 15 residues. Germline CDR1 MNHEY, CDR2 SVGAGI. The CDR3 DNA reads TGTGCCAGCAACCCAGGGGCTTTCTCTGGAAACACCATATATTTT. This encodes CASNPGAFSGNTIYF.

J is TRBJ1-6 and V is TRBV7-3; no definite D call. CDR1 and CDR2 from the germline V gene are SGHTA and FQGTGA. V was pared by 2 bases and J by 1 base, with 12 bases between. The CDR3 totals 17 residues. The CDR3 here is CASSLVGRGSYNSPLHF. CDR3 DNA: TGTGCCAGCAGCTTAGTCGGCCGCGGGTCCTATAATTCACCCCTCCACTTT.

V gene TRBV5-6 combines with J gene TRBJ1-3; D unclear. The germline V gene has CDR1 SGHDT and CDR2 YYEEEE. The CDR3 extends over 14 amino acids. Trimming took off 0 bases at V and 1 base at J, with 5 bases between the two ends. DNA of the CDR3: TGTGCCAGCAGCTTGGGAGATTCTGGAAACACCATATATTTT. It translates to CASSLGDSGNTIYF.

The chain links TRBV2 to TRBJ2-2; TRBD1 might be the D (5 bases). Trimming took 7 bases from V and 4 from J, leaving 10 bases between them. Germline-derived CDR1 and CDR2 are SNHLY and FYNNEI. CDR3 length equals 13 residues. The CDR3 DNA sequence: TGTGCCAGCATGGGGCGCGGCACCGGGGAGCTGTTTTTT. Translated, it gives CASMGRGTGELFF.

This clone was recorded once. The gene calls are TRBV5-1 and TRBJ2-1; D is tentatively TRBD1 or TRBD2 (6 bases each). Germline V lookup: CDR1 SGHRS, CDR2 YFSETQ. V lost 0 bases and J 3 bases, leaving 10 bases between the germline ends. The length of the CDR3 is 15 residues. CDR3 in amino acids: CASSLVGGGYNEQFF. CDR3 sequence (DNA): TGCGCCAGCAGCTTGGTCGGAGGGGGCTACAATGAGCAGTTCTTC.

The chain employs TRBV4-1 and TRBJ2-3, with D possibly TRBD1 on 6 matching bases. The germline V gene encodes CDR1 MGHRA and CDR2 YSYEKL. This CDR3 has 18 amino acids. Between the trimmed V and J ends, which lost 0 bases and 2 bases, there was a span of 18 bases. In nucleotides, the CDR3 is TGCGCCAGCAGCCAAGAGAGTTCCAGGGACACCGCCACAGATACGCAGTATTTT. It encodes CASSQESSRDTATDTQYF.

This chain connects TRBV29-1 to TRBJ1-1; 7 bases agree with TRBD1. The germline CDR1 and CDR2 sequences are SQVTM and ANQGSEA. V gave up 1 base and J gave up 0 bases; unmatched junction bases: 2. The CDR3 loop spans 14 amino acids. The CDR3 nucleotides read TGCAGCGTTGAAGGGACAGGATTGAACACTGAAGCTTTCTTT. This encodes CSVEGTGLNTEAFF.

This clone was seen a few times. This sequence joins TRBV5-6 and TRBJ2-5; 7 positions match TRBD2. Germline CDR1 SGHDT, CDR2 YYEEEE. CDR3 size: 14 residues. The V gene end was trimmed by 2 bases and the J gene end by 4 bases; junction bases not matched to a gene: 5. The CDR3 protein is CASSLGLAVETQYF. The CDR3 region has the DNA TGTGCCAGCAGCTTAGGGCTAGCGGTAGAGACCCAGTACTTC.